The source of this T cell receptor beta chain is a study of T cell repertoires in aging, cancer and after chemotherapy. For the study at large: Donors were grouped into six age bands spanning 30 or younger through 70 or older.

Broader study findings: In cancer patients, declining TCR diversity with age involved lost richness and lost evenness.

Within the sample, this clonotype is medium-sized. Its antigen is as yet unknown. Rearranged V-D-J TRB sequences were amplified with a mixed TRB-A/B primer pool. Each CDR3 protein is one row after TCRdb ran MiXCR on the multiplex PCR reads. The table has some 19,000 distinct CDR3 sequences, roughly 37% seen once. The CDR3 is 17 residues long. From germline, CDR1 is MNHNS and CDR2 SASEGT. Germline trimming cut 6 bases from V and 3 bases from J; bases unmatched to any gene: 10. The template was genomic DNA from peripheral blood, not RNA. The receptor was isolated from a human donor with a solid tumor. Sequencing input: blood. The J gene is TRBJ2-3, the V gene TRBV6-1, with 12 bases fitting TRBD2. The CDR3: CASRSFSGTSGTDTQYF. The CDR3 DNA follows: TGTGCCAGCAGGTCTTTCTCCGGGACTAGCGGGACAGATACGCAGTATTTT.